The T cell receptor beta chain under discussion was sequenced for a study of long-term antiretroviral therapy in people with HIV. Overall study results and limits: Viral resistance, ART adherence and therapy changes all lacked available data. Older ART regimens may have been in use when blood was drawn between the mid-2000s and the late 2010s.

The run of the v3.0 immunoSEQ assay was at survey level. Per-sample sequencing targets were roughly 40,000-55,000 T-cell genomes. Assay: immunoSEQ multiplex PCR; the TCRdb copy retains only in-frame clones and omits some. In the table there are roughly 38,000 clones, 65% to 90% of which are singletons. This CDR3 is built from 14 residues. Germline V gene sequence: CDR1 SGHTA, CDR2 FQGNSA. V was clipped by 5 bases and J by 4 bases; unmatched bases: 3. About this clone itself: Its antigen is not known.

The TCR was taken from a young man with HIV. Sequenced here: unsorted PBMCs, sampled 0.3 years after starting antiretroviral therapy. J is TRBJ2-5 and V is TRBV7-2; 11 bases are a match to TRBD2. The CDR3 sequence is CASSRSGGGETQYF. The CDR3 DNA reads TGTGCCAGCAGCCGTAGCGGGGGGGGAGAGACCCAGTACTTC.